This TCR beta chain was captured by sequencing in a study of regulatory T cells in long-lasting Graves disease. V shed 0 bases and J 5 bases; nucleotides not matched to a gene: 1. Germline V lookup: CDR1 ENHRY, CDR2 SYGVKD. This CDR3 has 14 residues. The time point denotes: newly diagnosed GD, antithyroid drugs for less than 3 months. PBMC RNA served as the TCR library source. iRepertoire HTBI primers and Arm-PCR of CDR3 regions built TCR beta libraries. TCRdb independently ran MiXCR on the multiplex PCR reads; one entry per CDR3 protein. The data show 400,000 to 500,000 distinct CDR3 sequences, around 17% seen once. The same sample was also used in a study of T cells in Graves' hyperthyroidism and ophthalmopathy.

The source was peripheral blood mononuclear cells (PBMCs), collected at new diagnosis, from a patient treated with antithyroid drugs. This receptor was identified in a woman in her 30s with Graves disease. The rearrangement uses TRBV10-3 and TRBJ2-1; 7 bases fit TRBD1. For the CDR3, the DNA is TGTGCCATCAGTGAGTCAACAGGGGACAATGAGCAGTTCTTC. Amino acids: CAISESTGDNEQFF.